The 27 T cell receptor beta chains listed next were all sequenced from one sample in a study of CD8 T cells in ankylosing spondylitis. TCRdb itself ran the 5' RACE reads through MiXCR, one entry per CDR3 protein. The data show 35,000 to 50,000 distinct CDR3 sequences, over 2.5% seen once. The sequencing input was blood, either unsorted or a sorted T cell fraction (not recorded which). The source is a male donor with ankylosing spondylitis or in good health (not recorded which).

There are many counts of this clonotype. The rearrangement joins TRBV9 to TRBJ2-5; TRBD2 matches at 10 bases. V was pared by 0 bases and J by 5 bases, with 7 bases of the junction left unmatched. The CDR3 extends over 16 amino acids. Germline CDR1 is SGDLS and CDR2 is YYNGEE. CDR3 loop: CASSVDSGGEGETQYF. DNA of the CDR3: TGTGCCAGCAGCGTAGACAGCGGGGGGGAGGGGGAGACCCAGTACTTC.

In this sample, this clonotype turned up many times. The chain recombines TRBV9 with TRBJ1-1; possibly TRBD1 for D (5 bases). Germline CDR1 reads SGDLS; CDR2 reads YYNGEE. The CDR3 is made up of 16 amino acids. V lost 4 bases, J lost 1 base, and 17 bases lay in between. This CDR3 reads CASSLGAHGPNTEAFF. The CDR3 region has the DNA TGTGCCAGCAGCTTAGGGGCACATGGCCCGAACACTGAAGCTTTCTTT.

This clonotype was seen many times. This chain's CDR3 is CASSVVAGPYNEQFF. The CDR3 nucleotides read TGTGCCAGCAGCGTAGTAGCGGGGCCCTACAATGAGCAGTTCTTC. This sequence joins TRBV9 and TRBJ2-1, with TRBD2 matching 8 bases. The CDR3 is made up of 15 amino acids. V trimming: 0 bases; J trimming: 2 bases; junction bases outside the gene matches: 1. The germline V gene has CDR1 SGDLS and CDR2 YYNGEE.

This clonotype appeared many times. This chain joins TRBV9 and TRBJ1-2; D gene ambiguous. The CDR3 extends over 13 amino acids. V was cut by 3 bases and J by 7 bases, with 13 bases left in between. Per germline, CDR1 SGDLS and CDR2 YYNGEE. Here the CDR3 reads CASSGPGMGGYTF. The CDR3 nucleotides read TGTGCCAGCAGCGGTCCTGGGATGGGTGGCTACACCTTC.

This clonotype has at least ten counts. The chain is built from TRBV9 and TRBJ2-5; D may be TRBD1 or TRBD2 (6 bases each). This CDR3 region has 14 residues. Per the germline V gene, CDR1 is SGDLS and CDR2 is YYNGEE. Between the trimmed V and J ends, which lost 0 bases and 4 bases, there was a span of 10 bases. The CDR3 coding sequence is TGTGCCAGCAGCGTAGAGGGGGGCGTAGAGACCCAGTACTTC. Its protein product is CASSVEGGVETQYF.

Many counts were recorded for this clonotype. The rearrangement joins TRBV9 to TRBJ2-2, with D possibly TRBD1 on 5 matching bases. CDR1 SGDLS and CDR2 YYNGEE come from the germline V gene. The CDR3 runs 15 residues. Trimming pared 0 bases from V and 1 base from J, leaving 7 bases between. CDR3 in amino acids: CASSVATGNTGELFF. The CDR3, as DNA: TGTGCCAGCAGCGTAGCTACAGGGAACACCGGGGAGCTGTTTTTT.

This clonotype was counted at least ten times. This chain links TRBV9 with TRBJ2-3; D is perhaps TRBD2 (6 bases). V lost 1 base, J lost 0 bases, and 12 bases lay in between. The CDR3 totals 16 residues. The germline V gene has CDR1 SGDLS and CDR2 YYNGEE. The CDR3 sequence is CASSVLSRESTDTQYF. CDR3 in DNA: TGTGCCAGCAGCGTACTAAGTCGGGAGAGCACAGATACGCAGTATTTT.

This clonotype was counted many times. V gene TRBV9 combines with J gene TRBJ2-5; tentative D call: TRBD1 (6 bases). This CDR3 spans 14 amino acids. V dropped 0 bases and J dropped 5 bases, with 11 bases sitting between them. The V gene's germline CDR1 is SGDLS and CDR2 YYNGEE. The CDR3 protein is CASSVGSRGETQYF. The CDR3 DNA reads TGTGCCAGCAGCGTAGGGAGCAGGGGTGAGACCCAGTACTTC. Supplemented by reference TRBV9 and TRBJ2-5, the full variable domain reads DSGVTQTPKHLITATGQRVTLRCSPRSGDLSVYWYQQSLDQGLQFLIQYYNGEERAKGNILERFSAQQFPDLHSELNLSSLELGDSALYFCASSVGSRGETQYFGPGTRLLVL.

This clonotype was recorded at least ten times. This chain connects TRBV9 to TRBJ2-2; D is uncertain. V was trimmed by 3 bases and J by 10 bases, leaving 10 bases between them. This CDR3 has 12 amino acids. Looked up from germline, CDR1 is SGDLS and CDR2 is YYNGEE. The CDR3 protein is CASSGSSEELFF. The CDR3 DNA is TGTGCCAGCAGCGGGAGTTCCGAGGAGCTGTTTTTT. Combining the CDR3 with reference TRBV9 and TRBJ2-2 gives the whole variable domain DSGVTQTPKHLITATGQRVTLRCSPRSGDLSVYWYQQSLDQGLQFLIQYYNGEERAKGNILERFSAQQFPDLHSELNLSSLELGDSALYFCASSGSSEELFFGEGSRLTVL.

This clonotype has at least ten counts. The chain couples TRBV9 to TRBJ2-1; D is undetermined. Per germline, CDR1 SGDLS and CDR2 YYNGEE. This CDR3 contains 17 residues. V lost 2 bases and J lost 7, with 22 bases in between. CDR3 bases: TGTGCCAGCAGCGTTTCCACAACGGGTCCCTCTGAAAATGAGCAGTTCTTC. Translating gives CASSVSTTGPSENEQFF.

This clonotype was seen at least ten times. This sequence joins TRBV9 and TRBJ2-2, with TRBD2 matching over 10 bases. The germline gives CDR1 SGDLS, CDR2 YYNGEE. The CDR3 is 15 residues long. V lost 1 base, J lost 6 bases, and 3 bases stayed unmatched. The CDR3 is CASSVKAGGPGELFF. As DNA, the CDR3 is TGTGCCAGCAGCGTAAAAGCGGGGGGGCCCGGGGAGCTGTTTTTT.

This clonotype was seen repeatedly, ten times or more. The V gene is TRBV9, the J gene TRBJ1-2, with 8 bases identical to TRBD1. Looked up from germline, CDR1 is SGDLS and CDR2 is YYNGEE. J gave up 2 bases and V 4 bases, and 13 bases lay outside the gene matches. This CDR3 has 17 residues. The CDR3 sequence: CASSRGHTGGINYGYTF. The CDR3 coding sequence is TGTGCCAGCAGCCGCGGGCATACAGGGGGAATAAACTATGGCTACACCTTC.

This clonotype has ten or more counts. The genes are TRBV9 and TRBJ2-1; D is unresolved. The CDR3 has 13 amino acids. V gave up 1 base and J gave up 8 bases, with 10 bases separating them. The V gene's germline CDR1 is SGDLS and CDR2 YYNGEE. DNA of the CDR3: TGTGCCAGCAGCGTACAAGGATGGGATGAGCAGTTCTTC. It yields the protein CASSVQGWDEQFF.

This clonotype was seen many times. The V call is TRBV9, the J call TRBJ2-6, with a possible D match to TRBD1 (5 bases). The CDR3 contains 16 residues. The ends were cut back, 2 bases at V and 4 bases at J, with 13 bases in the middle. The V gene's germline CDR1 is SGDLS and CDR2 YYNGEE. CDR3 DNA: TGTGCCAGCAGCGTGAGGCAGGGTTGGGGGGCCAACGTCCTGACTTTC. As protein: CASSVRQGWGANVLTF.

This clonotype showed up many times. The chain combines TRBV9 with TRBJ2-3, with TRBD1 matching over 7 bases. Trimming cost V 2 bases and J 1 base; bases outside gene matches: 4. The CDR3 totals 15 residues. From germline, CDR1 is SGDLS and CDR2 YYNGEE. CDR3 DNA sequence: TGTGCCAGCAGCGTGGATGACAGGGGCACAGATACGCAGTATTTT. Residues: CASSVDDRGTDTQYF.

This clonotype was counted many times. The rearrangement uses TRBV9 and TRBJ1-1; 8 positions agree with TRBD1. J was trimmed by 4 bases and V by 4 bases; bases with no gene match: 9. This CDR3 contains 15 residues. Germline CDR1 is SGDLS and CDR2 is YYNGEE. As DNA, the CDR3 is TGTGCCAGCAGCCCTCGACAGGGGCTCGGCACTGAAGCTTTCTTT. Protein product: CASSPRQGLGTEAFF.

This clonotype was seen ten or more times. The gene calls are TRBV9 and TRBJ1-1; D not certain. V was cut by 3 bases and J by 8 bases, with 14 bases left in between. From germline, CDR1 is SGDLS and CDR2 YYNGEE. The CDR3 loop spans 13 amino acids. This CDR3 is CASSGSWGGEAFF. The CDR3 DNA follows: TGTGCCAGCAGCGGCAGTTGGGGAGGGGAAGCTTTCTTT.

This clonotype was observed a handful of times. The gene calls are TRBV9 and TRBJ1-3; D gene ambiguous. This CDR3 comprises 15 residues. The V end lost 3 bases, the J end lost 4 bases, and 14 bases lay between the germline ends. Germline CDR1 and CDR2: SGDLS and YYNGEE. The CDR3 nucleotides read TGTGCCAGCAGCGCCCGAAGGGAGACGGGAAACACCATATATTTT. This encodes CASSARRETGNTIYF.

This clonotype came up a few times. CDR3 in DNA: TGTGCCAGCAGCGTAGCGGTCAGGGGAGGCGGGGAGCTGTTTTTT. Protein product: CASSVAVRGGGELFF. This sequence joins TRBV9 and TRBJ2-2; the D call may be TRBD1 or TRBD2 (6 bases each). The CDR3 consists of 15 residues. Per germline, CDR1 SGDLS and CDR2 YYNGEE. The V end lost 0 bases, the J end lost 7 bases, and 13 bases lay between the germline ends.

This clonotype was seen repeatedly, ten times or more. The V gene is TRBV9, the J gene TRBJ2-5; D remains unclear. V lost 3 bases and J 6 bases, leaving 12 bases between the germline ends. The germline gives CDR1 SGDLS, CDR2 YYNGEE. This CDR3 spans 13 amino acids. CDR3 DNA: TGTGCCAGCAGCGCCACCGACGAGCAGACCCAGTACTTC. This gives the protein CASSATDEQTQYF.

This clonotype was seen at least ten times. The chain employs TRBV9 and TRBJ2-1; 9 bases align to TRBD2. Germline V gene sequence: CDR1 SGDLS, CDR2 YYNGEE. The V and J ends lost 0 bases and 9 bases, in that order; junction bases with no gene match: 7. This CDR3 has 15 residues. Here the CDR3 reads CASSVELAGVFEQFF. The CDR3 region has the DNA TGTGCCAGCAGCGTAGAATTAGCGGGAGTATTTGAGCAGTTCTTC. The whole variable domain, filled in from reference TRBV9 and TRBJ2-1, reads DSGVTQTPKHLITATGQRVTLRCSPRSGDLSVYWYQQSLDQGLQFLIQYYNGEERAKGNILERFSAQQFPDLHSELNLSSLELGDSALYFCASSVELAGVFEQFFGPGTRLTVL.

This clonotype was recorded at least ten times. The chain carries TRBV9 and TRBJ2-1, with D possibly matching TRBD2 (5 bases). Trimming pared 1 base from V and 3 bases from J, leaving 11 bases between. Per the germline V gene, CDR1 is SGDLS and CDR2 is YYNGEE. There are 15 residues in the CDR3. CDR3 sequence: CASSVLSGFYNEQFF. CDR3 DNA sequence: TGTGCCAGCAGCGTATTGTCGGGATTCTACAATGAGCAGTTCTTC.

This clonotype was detected many times. This chain joins TRBV9 and TRBJ2-5; 13 nucleotides align to TRBD2. In germline, CDR1 is SGDLS, CDR2 YYNGEE. V was pared by 0 bases and J by 1 base, with 9 bases of the junction left unmatched. The CDR3 is 19 residues long. CDR3 protein: CASSVAPGLAGTRQETQYF. As DNA, the CDR3 is TGTGCCAGCAGCGTAGCCCCGGGACTAGCGGGAACCCGCCAAGAGACCCAGTACTTC.

Only a few counts were recorded for this clonotype. This chain links TRBV9 with TRBJ2-3; D is ambiguous. CDR3 size: 14 residues. Germline values: CDR1 SGDLS, CDR2 YYNGEE. Trimming removed 4 bases from V and 2 bases from J, with 11 bases in between. The CDR3 loop is CASSPRQDTDTQYF. Written as DNA, the CDR3 is TGTGCCAGCAGCCCGAGGCAGGACACAGATACGCAGTATTTT.

This clonotype was observed at least ten times. The gene calls are TRBV9 and TRBJ2-5; D could derive from TRBD1 or TRBD2 (5 bases each). CDR1 and CDR2 (germline): SGDLS, YYNGEE. Trimming left V 0 bases short and J 5 bases short, with 11 bases between. This CDR3 spans 14 amino acids. In DNA form, the CDR3 reads TGTGCCAGCAGCGTAGCGGGGCTAGTGGAGACCCAGTACTTC. As protein: CASSVAGLVETQYF.

This clonotype was observed at least ten times. The chain is built from TRBV18 and TRBJ2-6, with D unclear. The CDR3 spans 16 residues. From germline, CDR1 is KGHSH and CDR2 LQKENI. Trimming took 10 bases from V and 0 from J, leaving 16 bases between them. Here the CDR3 DNA reads TGTGCCAACTTCGCCTACCCTCGCTCTGGGGCCAACGTCCTGACTTTC. Translation: CANFAYPRSGANVLTF. The complete variable domain, with remaining parts taken from reference TRBV18 and TRBJ2-6, reads NAGVMQNPRHLVRRRGQEARLRCSPMKGHSHVYWYRQLPEEGLKFMVYLQKENIIDESGMPKERFSAEFPKEGPSILRIQQVVRGDSAAYFCANFAYPRSGANVLTFGAGSRLTVL.

J is TRBJ2-1 and V is TRBV9; D remains ambiguous. The CDR3 contains 15 residues. The V end lost 0 bases, the J end lost 6 bases, and 13 bases lay between the germline ends. Germline V gives CDR1 SGDLS, CDR2 YYNGEE. CDR3 in amino acids: CASSVAAPWANEQFF. In DNA form, the CDR3 reads TGTGCCAGCAGCGTAGCAGCCCCATGGGCCAATGAGCAGTTCTTC.